Each of the 12 T cell receptor beta chains below was sequenced from the same sample in a study of T cell repertoires in aging, cancer and after chemotherapy. The template was genomic DNA from peripheral blood, not RNA. A mixed TRB-A/B primer pool amplified rearranged TRB by multiplex touch-down PCR. TCRdb itself ran the multiplex PCR reads through MiXCR, one entry per CDR3 protein. The table lists fewer than 2,000 distinct CDR3 sequences, around a third of them singletons, with 11% in the top ten. Sequencing used blood. Source of these receptors: a human donor with a blood cancer.

J is TRBJ2-4 and V is TRBV20-1, with D uncertain. Trimming shortened V by 8 bases and J by 6 bases, and 14 bases separated the two germline ends. From germline, CDR1 is DFQATT and CDR2 SNEGSKA (reference sequence). This CDR3 spans 12 amino acids. The CDR3 bases are TGCAGTTCCACAGACGGGCCAAACATTCAGTACTTC. This translates into CSSTDGPNIQYF.

The chain combines TRBV11-2 with TRBJ2-3; D is unclear. The germline V and J ends were trimmed by 0 bases and 6 bases, with 4 bases remaining between them. Looked up from germline, CDR1 is SGHAT and CDR2 is FQNNGV. CDR3 length equals 12 residues. In DNA form, the CDR3 reads TGTGCCAGCAGCTTAGATACGGATACGCAGTATTTT. Its protein product is CASSLDTDTQYF.

This clonotype is labeled as large. The chain combines TRBV6-5 with TRBJ2-3; D is unclear. This CDR3 contains 15 residues. V shed 7 bases and J shed 0 bases, with 14 bases lying between them. The germline V gene has CDR1 MNHEY and CDR2 SVGAGI. The CDR3: CASKLTGPSTDTQYF. The DNA for the CDR3 is TGTGCCAGCAAGCTCACCGGGCCCAGCACAGATACGCAGTATTTT.

Note on this clonotype: This may stem from a read error, because a much larger clone lies one nucleotide away. No conserved phenylalanine or tryptophan is present at the end of the CDR3, so a read error is the likely explanation. The V call is TRBV19, the J call TRBJ2-2; D remains unclear. The length of the CDR3 is 14 residues. Trimming cost V 6 bases and J 8 bases, with 16 bases left between them. The V gene's germline CDR1 is LNHDA and CDR2 SQIVND (reference sequence). The DNA for the CDR3 is TGTGCCAGTAGATGGGCCAAGTATGTAGGGGAGCTGTTTCTT. Translated, it gives CASRWAKYVGELFL.

This clonotype counts as medium-sized (0.01 to 0.1%). The chain recombines TRBV27 with TRBJ1-2; D remains unclear. The CDR3 extends over 13 amino acids. The ends were cut back, 2 bases at V and 2 bases at J, with 6 bases in the middle. The V gene's germline CDR1 is MNHEY and CDR2 SMNVEV (reference sequence). CDR3: CASSLVGNYGYTF. DNA of the CDR3: TGTGCCAGCAGTTTAGTGGGAAACTATGGCTACACCTTC.

This clonotype is large by share. V and J are TRBV6-1 and TRBJ2-1; a weak D match, TRBD1 (6 bases). CDR1 is MNHNS, CDR2 SASEGT, per germline. The ends were cut back, 1 base at V and 13 bases at J, with 14 bases in the middle. The CDR3 contains 13 residues. The CDR3 protein is CASSEDRATLQFF. The CDR3 DNA reads as TGTGCCAGCAGTGAAGACAGGGCTACCCTACAGTTCTTC.

In this sample, this clonotype is medium-sized. The chain recombines TRBV19 with TRBJ2-1; D may be TRBD2 (6 bases). In germline, CDR1 is LNHDA, CDR2 SQIVND (reference sequence). The V gene lost 4 bases and the J gene lost 5 bases, with 18 bases spanning the gap. The CDR3 covers 16 residues. The CDR3 nucleotides read TGTGCCAGTAGTAGATTTTCCGGGACGGGGGACAATGAGCAGTTCTTC. Encoded protein: CASSRFSGTGDNEQFF.

This clonotype was observed a handful of times. The chain recombines TRBV5-1 with TRBJ2-3; 9 nucleotides line up with TRBD1. CDR3 length: 15 amino acids. The V gene end was trimmed by 0 bases and the J gene end by 4 bases; junction bases not matched to a gene: 3. Per germline, CDR1 SGHRS and CDR2 YFSETQ. Written as DNA, the CDR3 is TGCGCCAGCAGCTTGGTGGGACAGGGTGCAGATACGCAGTATTTT. Protein: CASSLVGQGADTQYF. The complete variable domain, with remaining parts taken from reference TRBV5-1 and TRBJ2-3, reads KAGVTQTPRYLIKTRGQQVTLSCSPISGHRSVSWYQQTPGQGLQFLFEYFSETQRNKGNFPGRFSGRQFSNSRSEMNVSTLELGDSALYLCASSLVGQGADTQYFGPGTRLTVL.

By sample fraction, this clonotype is large. The chain combines TRBV6-5 with TRBJ1-2; no clear D gene. Germline assignment: CDR1 MNHEY and CDR2 SVGAGI. V lost 7 bases and J 1 base, leaving 13 bases between the germline ends. There are 14 residues in the CDR3. In DNA, the CDR3 is TGTGCCAGCACTTCCATTACGGTTAACTATGGCTACACCTTC. Residues: CASTSITVNYGYTF.

This chain links TRBV19 with TRBJ1-1; TRBD1 aligns across 11 bases. Looked up from germline, CDR1 is LNHDA and CDR2 is SQIVND (reference sequence). V gave up 0 bases and J gave up 1 base; unmatched junction bases: 7. CDR3 length equals 18 residues. The CDR3 here is CASSIDDGDRGRNTEAFF. CDR3 sequence (DNA): TGTGCCAGTAGTATAGATGACGGGGACAGGGGGAGGAACACTGAAGCTTTCTTT. Based on the CDR3 plus reference TRBV19 and TRBJ1-1, the full variable domain is DGGITQSPKYLFRKEGQNVTLSCEQNLNHDAMYWYRQDPGQGLRLIYYSQIVNDFQKGDIAEGYSVSREKKESFPLTVTSAQKNPTAFYLCASSIDDGDRGRNTEAFFGQGTRLTVV.

This chain joins TRBV5-6 and TRBJ1-2; 7 bases are shared with TRBD1. In germline, CDR1 is SGHDT, CDR2 YYEEEE. This CDR3 spans 14 amino acids. J gave up 6 bases and V 4 bases, and 9 bases lay outside the gene matches. CDR3 in DNA: TGTGCCAGCAGCCGCCGGGACAGAGTAGATGGCTACACCTTC. Translation: CASSRRDRVDGYTF.

The chain links TRBV27 to TRBJ2-7; D gene uncertain. With 3 bases removed from V and 5 bases from J, the gap between germline ends came to 8 bases. The CDR3 extends over 12 amino acids. Germline V gives CDR1 MNHEY, CDR2 SMNVEV (reference sequence). For the CDR3, the DNA is TGTGCCAGCAGTTTGGGTGGTAACGAGCAGTACTTC. Translation: CASSLGGNEQYF.